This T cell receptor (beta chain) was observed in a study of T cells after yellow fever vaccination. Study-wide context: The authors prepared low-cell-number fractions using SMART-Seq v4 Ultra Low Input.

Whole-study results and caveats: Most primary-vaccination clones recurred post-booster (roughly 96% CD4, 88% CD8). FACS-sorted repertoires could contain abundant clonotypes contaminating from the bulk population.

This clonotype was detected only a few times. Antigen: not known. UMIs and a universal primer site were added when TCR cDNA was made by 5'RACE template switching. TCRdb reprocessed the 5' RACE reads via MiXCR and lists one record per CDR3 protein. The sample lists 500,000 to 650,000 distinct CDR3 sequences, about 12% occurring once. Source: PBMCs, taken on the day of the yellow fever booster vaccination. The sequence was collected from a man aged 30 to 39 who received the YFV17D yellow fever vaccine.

The CDR3 region is CASSLGEPYNEQFF. CDR3 nucleotides: TGTGCCAGCTCCCTAGGGGAACCCTACAATGAGCAGTTCTTC. The chain is built from TRBV18 and TRBJ2-1, with a possible D match to TRBD1 (5 bases). CDR3 length: 14 amino acids. Germline CDR1 is KGHSH and CDR2 is LQKENI. V lost 6 bases to trimming and J lost 2 bases, with 11 bases between them.